Listed here are 24 T cell receptor beta chains from one sample, sequenced in a study of control samples from healthy donors and cancer patients. Sequenced by immunoSEQ multiplex PCR; TCRdb stores in-frame clones only, minus some. Among 150,000 to 160,000 clones listed, over 90% were seen once. Sequencing was done on a sample of blood. These receptors originate from a man in his fifties or sixties in good health.

A single count supports this clone. The CDR3 here is CASSAGLLGRNEQFF. The CDR3, as DNA: TGTGCCAGCAGCGCGGGACTTTTGGGGCGCAATGAGCAGTTCTTC. The chain carries TRBV11-2 and TRBJ2-1; D might be TRBD2 (6 bases). V was trimmed by 5 bases and J by 6 bases, leaving 17 bases between them. The germline V gene encodes CDR1 SGHAT and CDR2 FQNNGV. This CDR3 is 15 amino acids long.

This clone was observed once. The CDR3 loop is CATSRGMDRGGEKLFF. CDR3 bases: TGTGCCACCAGCAGGGGGATGGACAGGGGTGGAGAAAAACTGTTTTTT. The rearrangement joins TRBV15 to TRBJ1-4, with TRBD1 identical over 9 bases. The trim removed 3 bases at V and 8 bases at J, leaving 10 bases unmatched. The CDR3 is 16 residues long. Germline values: CDR1 LNHNV, CDR2 YYDKDF (reference sequence).

The chain joins TRBV2 to TRBJ2-5, with 7 bases matching TRBD1. The V gene end was trimmed by 6 bases and the J gene end by 0 bases; junction bases not matched to a gene: 10. The germline V gene has CDR1 SNHLY and CDR2 FYNNEI. The CDR3 sequence is 16 residues long. The CDR3 reads CASRPPGTAYQETQYF. The CDR3 DNA sequence: TGTGCCAGCAGGCCGCCCGGGACAGCTTACCAAGAGACCCAGTACTTC.

The chain is built from TRBV27 and TRBJ1-6; 7 nucleotides agree with TRBD1. The CDR3 consists of 15 residues. V shed 3 bases and J 4 bases; nucleotides not matched to a gene: 3. Germline CDR1 and CDR2: MNHEY and SMNVEV (reference sequence). The CDR3 coding sequence is TGTGCCAGCAGTTTGGGACAGATATATAATTCACCCCTCCACTTT. Amino acids: CASSLGQIYNSPLHF.

CDR3 protein: CASSLRSGLAGGFYEQYF. The DNA of the CDR3 is TGTGCCAGCAGCTTAAGGAGCGGACTAGCGGGAGGTTTCTACGAGCAGTACTTC. The V call is TRBV11-2, the J call TRBJ2-7; 14 nucleotides agree with TRBD2. The V gene end was trimmed by 2 bases and the J gene end by 3 bases; junction bases not matched to a gene: 9. CDR1 and CDR2 (germline): SGHAT, FQNNGV. The CDR3 contains 18 residues.

This rearrangement joins TRBV28 to TRBJ1-1; 9 bases agree with TRBD1. This CDR3 comprises 15 residues. Germline V lookup: CDR1 MDHEN, CDR2 SYDVKM. V lost 8 bases and J lost 5; bases outside the gene matches: 12. This CDR3 reads CASREWGQGGTEAFF. As DNA, the CDR3 is TGTGCCAGCCGTGAGTGGGGACAGGGCGGGACTGAAGCTTTCTTT.

The rearrangement joins TRBV4-1 to TRBJ1-1, with 8 nucleotides matching TRBD1. The CDR3 consists of 15 residues. CDR1 is MGHRA and CDR2 is YSYEKL in the germline V gene. J gave up 10 bases and V 2 bases, and 12 bases lay outside the gene matches. The CDR3 DNA is TGCGCCAGCAGCCAAATGGACAGGGTGAATTCTGTAGCTTTCTTT. This codes for CASSQMDRVNSVAFF.

The chain carries TRBV18 and TRBJ2-7, with 9 bases fitting TRBD1. The CDR3 has 18 residues. Germline CDR1 KGHSH, CDR2 LQKENI. V lost 2 bases and J lost 2; bases outside the gene matches: 13. This chain's CDR3 is CASSPKEGAGTGTYEQYF. CDR3 coding DNA: TGTGCCAGCTCACCAAAAGAGGGTGCCGGGACAGGGACCTACGAGCAGTACTTC.

The J gene is TRBJ1-4, the V gene TRBV5-1; TRBD1 matches 8 bases. Per germline, CDR1 SGHRS and CDR2 YFSETQ. The trim removed 3 bases at V and 3 bases at J, leaving 4 bases unmatched. The length of the CDR3 is 15 residues. The CDR3 DNA sequence: TGCGCCAGCAGCTGGAGGACAGGGTCTAATGAAAAACTGTTTTTT. This gives the protein CASSWRTGSNEKLFF.

The J gene is TRBJ1-1, the V gene TRBV19, with a tentative D call TRBD1 (5 bases). Germline values: CDR1 LNHDA, CDR2 SQIVND (reference sequence). With 6 bases removed from V and 1 base from J, the gap between germline ends came to 12 bases. The CDR3 has 14 amino acids. CDR3 DNA: TGTGCCAGTAGGCGAGGGGCAGGGAACACTGAAGCTTTCTTT. Translated: CASRRGAGNTEAFF. The whole variable domain, filled in from reference TRBV19 and TRBJ1-1, reads DGGITQSPKYLFRKEGQNVTLSCEQNLNHDAMYWYRQDPGQGLRLIYYSQIVNDFQKGDIAEGYSVSREKKESFPLTVTSAQKNPTAFYLCASRRGAGNTEAFFGQGTRLTVV.

V usage is TRBV11-2 and J usage is TRBJ1-3; maybe TRBD1 (6 bases). The CDR3 loop spans 16 amino acids. The germline gives CDR1 SGHAT, CDR2 FQNNGV. The V gene lost 3 bases and the J gene lost 0 bases, with 12 bases spanning the gap. CDR3: CASSLGHANSGNTIYF. CDR3 DNA sequence: TGTGCCAGCAGCTTGGGACACGCCAACTCTGGAAACACCATATATTTT.

V gene TRBV28 combines with J gene TRBJ2-2; D perhaps matches TRBD2 (6 bases). Trimming cost V 4 bases and J 2 bases, with 11 bases left between them. The CDR3 consists of 15 residues. The germline gives CDR1 MDHEN, CDR2 SYDVKM. In DNA form, the CDR3 reads TGTGCCAGCAGTTCCGGGAGCGGAAACACCGGGGAGCTGTTTTTT. Residues: CASSSGSGNTGELFF.

The chain couples TRBV30 to TRBJ1-5; no definite D call. This CDR3 is built from 14 residues. The V gene lost 4 bases and the J gene lost 1 base, with 11 bases spanning the gap. Looked up from germline, CDR1 is GTSNPN and CDR2 is SVGIG (reference sequence). The CDR3, as DNA: TGTGCCTGGAATGAGGCTTTGAGCAATCAGCCCCAGCATTTT. Its protein is CAWNEALSNQPQHF.

V is TRBV3-1 (or the pseudogene TRBV3-2) and J is TRBJ1-2; 7 nucleotides line up with TRBD1. This CDR3 comprises 15 residues. V was pared by 0 bases and J by 8 bases, with 9 bases of the junction left unmatched. CDR1 is LGHDT, CDR2 YNNKEL, per germline (reference sequence). The CDR3 DNA follows: TGTGCCAGCAGCCAAGAAGCTCTGGGACAGTGGGGCTACACCTTC. It codes for CASSQEALGQWGYTF.

V and J are TRBV4-1 and TRBJ1-2, with a tentative D call TRBD1 (5 bases). Between the trimmed V and J ends, which lost 0 bases and 6 bases, there was a span of 17 bases. Germline CDR1 reads MGHRA; CDR2 reads YSYEKL. CDR3 size: 16 residues. CDR3 sequence: CASSQDRGAPGDGYTF. In nucleotides, the CDR3 is TGCGCCAGCAGCCAAGATAGGGGTGCTCCGGGAGATGGCTACACCTTC.

This clone was seen a handful of times. This chain connects TRBV28 to TRBJ1-2; D is unclear. V lost 5 bases and J lost 2, with 12 bases in between. Germline assignment: CDR1 MDHEN and CDR2 SYDVKM. The CDR3 is 14 amino acids. The DNA of the CDR3 is TGTGCCAGCAGTCCCCTCCCAGGAAACTATGGCTACACCTTC. This codes for CASSPLPGNYGYTF.

J is TRBJ2-7 and V is TRBV27, with D possibly matching TRBD1 (5 bases). V gave up 5 bases and J gave up 2 bases, with 7 bases separating them. The CDR3 spans 12 residues. Germline V gene data show CDR1 as MNHEY and CDR2 as SMNVEV (reference sequence). Here the CDR3 reads CASSGAAYEQYF. The CDR3 region has the DNA TGTGCCAGCAGTGGGGCAGCCTACGAGCAGTACTTC.

Written as DNA, the CDR3 is TGCGCCAGCAGCCAAGCGACTAGCGGGAATACCTACGAGCAGTACTTC. Encoded protein: CASSQATSGNTYEQYF. This chain uses TRBV4-1 with TRBJ2-7; 11 nucleotides line up with TRBD2. The CDR3 runs 16 residues. CDR1 is MGHRA and CDR2 is YSYEKL in the germline V gene. Trimming took 1 base from V and 2 from J; bases not matched to a gene: 4.

The chain combines TRBV10-1 with TRBJ2-2, with no clear D. Germline CDR1 and CDR2: WNHNN and SYGVQD (reference sequence). The ends were cut back, 0 bases at V and 6 bases at J, with 11 bases in the middle. This CDR3 region has 15 residues. CDR3 residues: CASSESKLLAGELFF. The CDR3 DNA reads TGCGCCAGCAGTGAGTCGAAACTTCTTGCCGGGGAGCTGTTTTTT.

This chain connects TRBV4-1 to TRBJ2-7; 7 bases align to TRBD1. This CDR3 has 16 amino acids. Per the germline V gene, CDR1 is MGHRA and CDR2 is YSYEKL. Germline trimming cut 1 base from V and 2 bases from J; bases unmatched to any gene: 8. The CDR3 sequence: CASSQGTDRTAYEQYF. CDR3 nucleotide sequence: TGCGCCAGCAGCCAAGGTACGGACAGGACTGCCTACGAGCAGTACTTC.

The rearrangement joins TRBV20-1 to TRBJ1-6; no clear D gene. The CDR3 runs to 10 residues. Trimming took 1 base from V and 11 from J, leaving 3 bases between them. Germline V CDR1 and CDR2: DFQATT, SNEGSKA (reference sequence). For the CDR3, the DNA is TGCAGTGCTAGAGGCCCACCCCTCCACTTT. It yields the protein CSARGPPLHF.

This clone was recorded once. The chain couples TRBV28 to TRBJ1-1, with D possibly being TRBD1 (5 bases). The V gene's germline CDR1 is MDHEN and CDR2 SYDVKM. This CDR3 has 16 residues. V was shortened by 1 base and J by 1 base, with 13 bases between the two germline ends. The CDR3 nucleotides read TGTGCCAGCAGTTTATTAGGTAAAGGGACGAACACTGAAGCTTTCTTT. Translation: CASSLLGKGTNTEAFF.

Comments on this clone: Other DNA sequences in this sample translate to the same CDR3. The chain recombines TRBV5-1 with TRBJ2-5; D remains ambiguous. Deletions cut 4 bases from V and 4 bases from J, with 5 bases between. Germline CDR1 reads SGHRS; CDR2 reads YFSETQ. The CDR3 covers 11 residues. The CDR3 is CASSLRETQYF. The CDR3 nucleotides are TGCGCCAGCAGCCTACGAGAGACCCAGTACTTC. The variable domain in full, with the rest retrieved from reference TRBV5-1 and TRBJ2-5, is KAGVTQTPRYLIKTRGQQVTLSCSPISGHRSVSWYQQTPGQGLQFLFEYFSETQRNKGNFPGRFSGRQFSNSRSEMNVSTLELGDSALYLCASSLRETQYFGPGTRLLVL.

This sequence joins TRBV5-4 and TRBJ1-2, with D possibly TRBD1 on 5 matching bases. The germline gives CDR1 SGHNT, CDR2 YYREEE (reference sequence). The CDR3 is 15 amino acids. Trimming left V 4 bases short and J 6 bases short, with 19 bases between. The CDR3 sequence: CASSPGGRGRDGYTF. CDR3 in DNA: TGTGCCAGCAGCCCCGGAGGTAGGGGAAGGGATGGCTACACCTTC.